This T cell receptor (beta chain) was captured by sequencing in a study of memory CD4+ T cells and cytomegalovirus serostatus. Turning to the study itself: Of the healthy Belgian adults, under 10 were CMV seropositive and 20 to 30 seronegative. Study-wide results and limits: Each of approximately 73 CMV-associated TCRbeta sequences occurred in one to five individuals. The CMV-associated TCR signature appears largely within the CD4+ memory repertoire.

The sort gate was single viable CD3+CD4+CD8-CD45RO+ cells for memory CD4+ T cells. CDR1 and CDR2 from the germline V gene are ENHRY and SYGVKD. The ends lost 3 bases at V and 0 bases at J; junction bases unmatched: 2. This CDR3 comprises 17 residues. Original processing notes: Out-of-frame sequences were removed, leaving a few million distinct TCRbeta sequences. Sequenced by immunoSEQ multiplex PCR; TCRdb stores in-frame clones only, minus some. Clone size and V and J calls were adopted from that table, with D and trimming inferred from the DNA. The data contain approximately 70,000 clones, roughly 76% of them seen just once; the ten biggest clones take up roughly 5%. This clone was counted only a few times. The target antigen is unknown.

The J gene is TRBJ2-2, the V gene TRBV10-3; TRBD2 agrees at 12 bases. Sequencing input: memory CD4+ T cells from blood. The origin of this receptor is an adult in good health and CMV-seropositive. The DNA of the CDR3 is TGTGCCATCAGTGAAACTAGCGGGAGGTCGAACACCGGGGAGCTGTTTTTT. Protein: CAISETSGRSNTGELFF.